One TCR beta chain is described in this entry. The protocol was immunoSEQ multiplex PCR, while the TCRdb copy is restricted to in-frame clones and leaves out a portion. The table has 200,000 to 250,000 clones, approximately 80% seen once; the top ten hold 3% to 4%. From germline, CDR1 is SGHTA and CDR2 FQGNSA. The CDR3 loop spans 15 amino acids. V was shortened by 3 bases and J by 1 base, with 10 bases between the two germline ends. These data belong to a study of blood T cell repertoires in COVID-19. This sequence originates from a woman aged 55-69 years who had recovered from COVID-19. The sample consisted of PBMCs or T cells enriched from blood (not recorded which). The rearrangement links TRBV7-2 to TRBJ2-1; the D gene is possibly TRBD2 (5 bases). This CDR3 is CASSLWRVSYNEQFF. The CDR3 DNA sequence: TGTGCCAGCAGCTTGTGGCGGGTTTCCTACAATGAGCAGTTCTTC.